This TCR beta chain stems from a study of T cells in Graves' hyperthyroidism and ophthalmopathy. Overall study findings and caveats: Most thyroid-expanded clonotypes above 0.001 were also found in blood.

Germline V CDR1 and CDR2: SNHLY, FYNNEI. The V gene end was trimmed by 7 bases and the J gene end by 5 bases; junction bases not matched to a gene: 10. CDR3 size: 15 residues. RNA transcripts provided the source from which TCR beta CDR3 regions were amplified. With the HTBI primer set, the TCR CDR3 went through a first round of RT-PCR. In TCRdb, the multiplex PCR reads were re-called with MiXCR into one record per CDR3 protein. The sample lists under 550,000 distinct CDR3 sequences; roughly 15% were seen once. Concerning this clonotype itself: The antigen is undetermined. With a much larger clone just one base away, this may be a read error.

Those patients with uncontrolled infection, other autoimmune disease, pregnancy or lactation were excluded. V gene TRBV2 combines with J gene TRBJ2-3, with 9 bases lining up with TRBD2. This receptor was obtained from a woman aged 18-35 years with Graves' hyperthyroidism. Sequences were obtained from blood. The CDR3 DNA reads as TGTGCCAGCATGAGGGGGATAGCGGGAGTAGATACGCAGTATTTT. Protein sequence: CASMRGIAGVDTQYF.